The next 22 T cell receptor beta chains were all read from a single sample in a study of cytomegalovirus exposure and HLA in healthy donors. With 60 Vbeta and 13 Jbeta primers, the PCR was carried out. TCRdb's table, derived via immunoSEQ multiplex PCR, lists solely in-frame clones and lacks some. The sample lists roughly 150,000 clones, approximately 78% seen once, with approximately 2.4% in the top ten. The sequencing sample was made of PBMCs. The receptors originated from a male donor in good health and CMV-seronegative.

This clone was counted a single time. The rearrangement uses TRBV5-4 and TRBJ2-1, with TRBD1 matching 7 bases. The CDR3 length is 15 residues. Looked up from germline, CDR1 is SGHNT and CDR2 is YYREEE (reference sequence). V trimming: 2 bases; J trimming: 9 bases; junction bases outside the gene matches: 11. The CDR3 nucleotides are TGTGCCAGCAGCTTAGGGGGCCAGGGGATAGGTGAGCAGTTCTTC. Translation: CASSLGGQGIGEQFF.

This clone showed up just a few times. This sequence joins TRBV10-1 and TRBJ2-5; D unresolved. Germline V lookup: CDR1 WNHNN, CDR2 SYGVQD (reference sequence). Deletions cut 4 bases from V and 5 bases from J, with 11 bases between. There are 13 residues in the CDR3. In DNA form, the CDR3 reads TGCGCCAGCAGTGTCGTGCGGTGGGAGACCCAGTACTTC. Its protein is CASSVVRWETQYF.

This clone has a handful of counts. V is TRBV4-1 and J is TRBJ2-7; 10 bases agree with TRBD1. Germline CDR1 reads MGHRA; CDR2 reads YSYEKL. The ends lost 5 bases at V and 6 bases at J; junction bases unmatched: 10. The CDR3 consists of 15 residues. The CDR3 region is CASSTRQGALGEQYF. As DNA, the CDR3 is TGCGCCAGCAGCACCCGACAGGGGGCGCTTGGCGAGCAGTACTTC.

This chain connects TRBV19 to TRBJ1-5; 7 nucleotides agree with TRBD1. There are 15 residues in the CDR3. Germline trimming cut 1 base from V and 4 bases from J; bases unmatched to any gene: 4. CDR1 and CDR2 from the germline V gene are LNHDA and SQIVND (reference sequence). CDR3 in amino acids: CASSIGGQPNQPQHF. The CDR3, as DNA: TGTGCCAGTAGTATAGGGGGACAGCCGAATCAGCCCCAGCATTTT.

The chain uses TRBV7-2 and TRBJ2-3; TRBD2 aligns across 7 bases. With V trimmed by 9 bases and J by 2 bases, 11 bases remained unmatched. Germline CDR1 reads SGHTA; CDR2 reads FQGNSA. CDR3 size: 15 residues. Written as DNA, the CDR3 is TGTGCCAGTCGCATAGGAGGGAGGGCCACAGATACGCAGTATTTT. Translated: CASRIGGRATDTQYF.

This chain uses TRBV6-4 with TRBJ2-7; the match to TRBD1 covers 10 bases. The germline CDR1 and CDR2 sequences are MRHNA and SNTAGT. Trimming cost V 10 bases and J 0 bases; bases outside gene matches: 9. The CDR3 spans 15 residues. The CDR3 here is CATLPGQGPSYEQYF. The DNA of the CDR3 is TGTGCCACCCTCCCGGGACAGGGGCCCTCCTACGAGCAGTACTTC.

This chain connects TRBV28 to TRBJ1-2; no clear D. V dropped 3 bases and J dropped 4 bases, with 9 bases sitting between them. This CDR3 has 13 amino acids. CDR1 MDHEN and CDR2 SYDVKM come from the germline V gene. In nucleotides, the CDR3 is TGTGCCAGCAGTTTGGTCGGGAGCTATGGCTACACCTTC. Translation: CASSLVGSYGYTF.

CDR3 region: CASSGLGTGRGQPQHF. CDR3 coding DNA: TGTGCCAGCAGTGGTTTGGGAACAGGGAGGGGGCAGCCCCAGCATTTT. The rearrangement links TRBV6-1 to TRBJ1-5; D perhaps matches TRBD1 (6 bases). Germline CDR1 reads MNHNS; CDR2 reads SASEGT. There are 16 residues in the CDR3. The V gene lost 4 bases and the J gene lost 7 bases, with 20 bases spanning the gap.

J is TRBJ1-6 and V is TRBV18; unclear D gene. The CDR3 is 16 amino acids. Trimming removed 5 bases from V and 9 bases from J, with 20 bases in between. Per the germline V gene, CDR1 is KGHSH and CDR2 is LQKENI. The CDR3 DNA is TGTGCCAGCTCATCATCCCGGAGGGCCGAGAGTTCACCCCTCCACTTT. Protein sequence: CASSSSRRAESSPLHF.

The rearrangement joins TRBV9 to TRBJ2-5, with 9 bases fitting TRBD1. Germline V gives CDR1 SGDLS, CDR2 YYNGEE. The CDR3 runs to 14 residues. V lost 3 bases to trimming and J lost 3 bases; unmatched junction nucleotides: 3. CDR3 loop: CASSETGGEETQYF. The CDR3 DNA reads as TGTGCCAGCAGCGAAACAGGGGGCGAAGAGACCCAGTACTTC. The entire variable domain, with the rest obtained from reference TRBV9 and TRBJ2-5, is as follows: DSGVTQTPKHLITATGQRVTLRCSPRSGDLSVYWYQQSLDQGLQFLIQYYNGEERAKGNILERFSAQQFPDLHSELNLSSLELGDSALYFCASSETGGEETQYFGPGTRLLVL.

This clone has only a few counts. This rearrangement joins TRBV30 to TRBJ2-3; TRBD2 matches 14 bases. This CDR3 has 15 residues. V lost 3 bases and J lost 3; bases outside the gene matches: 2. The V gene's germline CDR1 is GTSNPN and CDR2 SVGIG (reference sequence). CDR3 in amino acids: CAWRRLAGGTDTQYF. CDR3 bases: TGTGCCTGGAGACGACTAGCGGGGGGGACAGATACGCAGTATTTT.

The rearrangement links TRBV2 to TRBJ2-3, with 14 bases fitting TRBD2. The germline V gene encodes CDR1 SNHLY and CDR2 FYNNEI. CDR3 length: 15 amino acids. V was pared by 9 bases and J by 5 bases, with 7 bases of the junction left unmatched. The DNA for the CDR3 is TGTGCCAGTCGGGGACTAGCGGGAGTAAAAGATACGCAGTATTTT. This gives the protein CASRGLAGVKDTQYF.

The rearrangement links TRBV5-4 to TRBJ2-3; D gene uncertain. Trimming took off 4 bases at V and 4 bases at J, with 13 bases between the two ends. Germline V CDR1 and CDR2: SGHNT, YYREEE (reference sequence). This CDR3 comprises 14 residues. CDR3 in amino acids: CASSVGPFSDTQYF. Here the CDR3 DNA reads TGTGCCAGCAGCGTTGGCCCTTTCTCAGATACGCAGTATTTT.

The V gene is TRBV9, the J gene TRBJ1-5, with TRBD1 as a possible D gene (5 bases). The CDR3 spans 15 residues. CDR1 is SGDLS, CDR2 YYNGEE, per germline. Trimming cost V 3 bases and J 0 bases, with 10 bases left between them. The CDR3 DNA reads TGTGCCAGCAGCGCGACGGGGGATAGCAATCAGCCCCAGCATTTT. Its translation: CASSATGDSNQPQHF.

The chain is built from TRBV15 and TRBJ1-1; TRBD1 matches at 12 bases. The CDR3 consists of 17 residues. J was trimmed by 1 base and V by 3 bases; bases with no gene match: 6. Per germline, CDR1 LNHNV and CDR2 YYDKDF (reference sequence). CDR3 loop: CATSSGTGGARNTEAFF. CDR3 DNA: TGTGCCACCAGCAGTGGGACAGGGGGCGCGAGGAACACTGAAGCTTTCTTT.

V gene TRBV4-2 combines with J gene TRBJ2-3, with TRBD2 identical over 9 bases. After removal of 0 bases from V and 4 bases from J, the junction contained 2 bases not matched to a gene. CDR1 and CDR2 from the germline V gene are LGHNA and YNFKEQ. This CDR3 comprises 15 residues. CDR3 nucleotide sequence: TGTGCCAGCAGCCAAGAGCGGGGGGGCCCAGATACGCAGTATTTT. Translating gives CASSQERGGPDTQYF.

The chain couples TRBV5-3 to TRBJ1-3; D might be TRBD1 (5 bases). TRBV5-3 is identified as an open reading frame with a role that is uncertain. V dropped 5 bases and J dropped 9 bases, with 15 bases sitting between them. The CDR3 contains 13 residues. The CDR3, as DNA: TGTGCCAGAAGTGAGACAGCGGGGGTCACCATATATTTT. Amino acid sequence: CARSETAGVTIYF.

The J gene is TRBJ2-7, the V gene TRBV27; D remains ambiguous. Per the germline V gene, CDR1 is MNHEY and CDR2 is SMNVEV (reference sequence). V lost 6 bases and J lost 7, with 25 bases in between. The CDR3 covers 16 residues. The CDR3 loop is CASSTLEAKPTREQYF. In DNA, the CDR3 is TGTGCCAGCAGCACGCTAGAGGCCAAACCAACGAGGGAGCAGTACTTC.

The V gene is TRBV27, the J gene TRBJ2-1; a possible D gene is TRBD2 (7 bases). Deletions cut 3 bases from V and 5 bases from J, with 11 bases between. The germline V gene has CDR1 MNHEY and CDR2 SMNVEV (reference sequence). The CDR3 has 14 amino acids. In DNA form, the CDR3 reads TGTGCCAGCAGTTTGAGGGGGGGGGACAATGAGCAGTTCTTC. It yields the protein CASSLRGGDNEQFF.

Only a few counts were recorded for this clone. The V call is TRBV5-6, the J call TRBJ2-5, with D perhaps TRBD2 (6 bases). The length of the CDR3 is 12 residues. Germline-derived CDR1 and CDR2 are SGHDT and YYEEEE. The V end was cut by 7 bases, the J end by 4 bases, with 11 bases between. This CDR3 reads CASGVGGETQYF. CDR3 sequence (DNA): TGTGCCAGCGGGGTCGGGGGAGAGACCCAGTACTTC.

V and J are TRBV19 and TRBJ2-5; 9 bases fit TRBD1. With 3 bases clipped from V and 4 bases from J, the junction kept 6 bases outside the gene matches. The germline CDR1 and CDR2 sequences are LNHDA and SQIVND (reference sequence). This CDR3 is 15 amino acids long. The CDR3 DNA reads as TGTGCCAGTAGTATCCACAGGGGGCGCGCAGAGACCCAGTACTTC. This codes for CASSIHRGRAETQYF.

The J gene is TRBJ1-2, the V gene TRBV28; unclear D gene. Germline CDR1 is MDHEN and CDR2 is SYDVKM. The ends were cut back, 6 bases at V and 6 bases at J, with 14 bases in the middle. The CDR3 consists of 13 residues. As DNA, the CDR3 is TGTGCCAGCAGCCCGGTCGGAGTCGATGGCTACACCTTC. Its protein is CASSPVGVDGYTF.